This is a list of T cell receptor beta chains from one sample in a study of T-cell memory formation after mild COVID-19. TCRdb reanalysed the 5' RACE reads using MiXCR and keeps one entry per CDR3 protein. The sample contains 350,000 or so distinct CDR3 sequences, 20% to 25% of which appear only once. The specimen sequenced was PBMCs or a T cell subset sorted from them (not recorded which). These receptors originate from an adult woman who had mild COVID-19 (a few samples of this study predate the infection). Cell type and time point are not known. CDR3s include the opening cysteine and the closing phenylalanine or tryptophan. D genes are given only for firm matches. The listing skips clone size in some rows; elsewhere it reads once, few, many or a size class.

cdr3_length: 12; v_call: TRBV3-1; j_call: TRBJ2-5; d_call: -; clone_size: -; cdr3_aa: CASSQLTVALYF; cdr3_nt: TGTGCCAGCAGCCAATTGACAGTTGCCCTCTACTTC
cdr3_length: 12; v_call: TRBV29-1; j_call: TRBJ1-1; d_call: -; clone_size: few; cdr3_aa: CSALEGNTEAFF; cdr3_nt: TGCAGCGCCCTAGAAGGGAACACTGAAGCTTTCTTT
cdr3_length: 14; v_call: TRBV5-1; j_call: TRBJ2-7; d_call: -; clone_size: -; cdr3_aa: CASSFGDWGYEQYF; cdr3_nt: TGCGCCAGCAGCTTCGGGGACTGGGGCTACGAGCAGTACTTC
cdr3_length: 13; v_call: TRBV3-1; j_call: TRBJ2-5; d_call: -; clone_size: few; cdr3_aa: CASSSQTGETQYF; cdr3_nt: TGTGCCAGCAGCTCGCAGACGGGGGAGACCCAGTACTTC
cdr3_length: 14; v_call: TRBV7-8; j_call: TRBJ1-2; d_call: TRBD1; clone_size: -; cdr3_aa: CASSPGDRYYGYTF; cdr3_nt: TGTGCCAGCAGCCCTGGGGACAGATATTATGGCTACACCTTC
cdr3_length: 15; v_call: TRBV18; j_call: TRBJ2-7; d_call: TRBD2; clone_size: few; cdr3_aa: CASSPPGGSSYEQYF; cdr3_nt: TGTGCCAGCTCACCCCCCGGGGGGTCCTCCTACGAGCAGTACTTC
cdr3_length: 16; v_call: TRBV3-1; j_call: TRBJ2-3; d_call: TRBD1; clone_size: few; cdr3_aa: CASNQGQLTSTDTQYF; cdr3_nt: TGTGCCAGCAACCAGGGACAGCTAACTAGCACAGATACGCAGTATTTT
cdr3_length: 15; v_call: TRBV15; j_call: TRBJ1-5; d_call: -; clone_size: few; cdr3_aa: CATSRDTGPNQPQHF; cdr3_nt: TGTGCCACCAGCAGAGATACAGGGCCCAATCAGCCCCAGCATTTT
cdr3_length: 15; v_call: TRBV20-1; j_call: TRBJ2-3; d_call: -; clone_size: few; cdr3_aa: CSANRAVGGTDTQYF; cdr3_nt: TGCAGTGCTAACAGGGCTGTAGGTGGCACAGATACGCAGTATTTT
cdr3_length: 19; v_call: TRBV3-1; j_call: TRBJ2-4; d_call: -; clone_size: -; cdr3_aa: CASSPSWGSGKGAKNIQYF; cdr3_nt: TGTGCCAGCAGCCCCTCGTGGGGTAGCGGCAAGGGGGCCAAAAACATTCAGTACTTC
cdr3_length: 15; v_call: TRBV14; j_call: TRBJ1-1; d_call: -; clone_size: -; cdr3_aa: CASSRMGGGGTEAFF; cdr3_nt: TGTGCCAGCAGCCGGATGGGGGGCGGGGGCACTGAAGCTTTCTTT
cdr3_length: 15; v_call: TRBV30; j_call: TRBJ2-1; d_call: -; clone_size: few; cdr3_aa: CAWSFYEGGYNEQFF; cdr3_nt: TGTGCCTGGAGTTTTTACGAGGGGGGGTACAATGAGCAGTTCTTC
cdr3_length: 19; v_call: TRBV7-9; j_call: TRBJ2-1; d_call: TRBD2; clone_size: -; cdr3_aa: CASSYMTSGRDLGTNEQFF; cdr3_nt: TGTGCCAGCAGCTATATGACTAGCGGGAGGGACTTGGGTACAAATGAGCAGTTCTTC
cdr3_length: 15; v_call: TRBV27; j_call: TRBJ2-5; d_call: TRBD2; clone_size: few; cdr3_aa: CASSLRGGPQETQYF; cdr3_nt: TGTGCCAGCAGTTTACGGGGGGGCCCCCAAGAGACCCAGTACTTC
cdr3_length: 16; v_call: TRBV20-1; j_call: TRBJ1-1; d_call: -; clone_size: many; cdr3_aa: CSARRLSGTVNTEAFF; cdr3_nt: TGCAGTGCTAGAAGACTTTCGGGGACCGTGAACACTGAAGCTTTCTTT
cdr3_length: 15; v_call: TRBV5-1; j_call: TRBJ2-6; d_call: -; clone_size: -; cdr3_aa: CASSPDIRGANVLTF; cdr3_nt: TGCGCCAGCAGCCCGGATATAAGGGGGGCCAACGTCCTGACTTTC
cdr3_length: 14; v_call: TRBV7-6; j_call: TRBJ2-5; d_call: TRBD2; clone_size: few; cdr3_aa: CASSGTSGGETQYF; cdr3_nt: TGTGCCAGCAGCGGGACTAGCGGGGGAGAGACCCAGTACTTC
cdr3_length: 16; v_call: TRBV9; j_call: TRBJ1-1; d_call: TRBD1; clone_size: -; cdr3_aa: CASSILPGQGNTEAFF; cdr3_nt: TGTGCCAGCAGCATACTACCGGGACAGGGAAACACTGAAGCTTTCTTT
cdr3_length: 14; v_call: TRBV5-6; j_call: TRBJ1-2; d_call: TRBD1; clone_size: few; cdr3_aa: CASSWGQGGYGYTF; cdr3_nt: TGTGCCAGCAGCTGGGGACAGGGCGGCTATGGCTACACCTTC
cdr3_length: 15; v_call: TRBV9; j_call: TRBJ2-1; d_call: TRBD2; clone_size: few; cdr3_aa: CASSVASGSIHEQFF; cdr3_nt: TGTGCCAGCAGCGTAGCTAGCGGGAGTATCCATGAGCAGTTCTTC
cdr3_length: 14; v_call: TRBV24-1; j_call: TRBJ1-2; d_call: TRBD1; clone_size: few; cdr3_aa: CATSDQDRDYGYTF; cdr3_nt: TGTGCCACCAGTGACCAGGACAGGGATTATGGCTACACCTTC
cdr3_length: 14; v_call: TRBV25-1; j_call: TRBJ1-3; d_call: -; clone_size: -; cdr3_aa: CASSEWGAGNTIYF; cdr3_nt: TGTGCCAGCAGTGAATGGGGTGCTGGAAACACCATATATTTT
cdr3_length: 14; v_call: TRBV20-1; j_call: TRBJ2-5; d_call: TRBD2; clone_size: -; cdr3_aa: CSARDPGGPETQYF; cdr3_nt: TGCAGTGCTAGAGATCCGGGAGGACCAGAGACCCAGTACTTC
cdr3_length: 17; v_call: TRBV12-3/TRBV12-4; j_call: TRBJ2-2; d_call: TRBD2; clone_size: -; cdr3_aa: CASSAPGLAGVIGELFF; cdr3_nt: TGTGCCAGCAGTGCCCCGGGACTAGCGGGGGTCATCGGGGAGCTGTTTTTT
cdr3_length: 14; v_call: TRBV7-8; j_call: TRBJ1-5; d_call: -; clone_size: -; cdr3_aa: CASSLARGNQPQHF; cdr3_nt: TGTGCCAGCAGCTTAGCGCGGGGCAATCAGCCCCAGCATTTT
cdr3_length: 13; v_call: TRBV29-1; j_call: TRBJ1-4; d_call: TRBD1; clone_size: -; cdr3_aa: CSVKGATNEKLFF; cdr3_nt: TGCAGCGTCAAGGGGGCTACTAATGAAAAACTGTTTTTT
cdr3_length: 13; v_call: TRBV29-1; j_call: TRBJ2-1; d_call: -; clone_size: -; cdr3_aa: CSVEAPTYNEQFF; cdr3_nt: TGCAGCGTTGAGGCACCTACCTACAATGAGCAGTTCTTC
cdr3_length: 15; v_call: TRBV10-3; j_call: TRBJ2-3; d_call: -; clone_size: few; cdr3_aa: CAARQADLTTDTQYF; cdr3_nt: TGTGCCGCACGACAGGCTGACTTGACCACAGATACGCAGTATTTT
cdr3_length: 14; v_call: TRBV9; j_call: TRBJ1-2; d_call: -; clone_size: -; cdr3_aa: CASSVASGPYGYTF; cdr3_nt: TGTGCCAGCAGCGTAGCATCCGGGCCATATGGCTACACCTTC
cdr3_length: 14; v_call: TRBV12-3/TRBV12-4; j_call: TRBJ2-1; d_call: -; clone_size: -; cdr3_aa: CASTLVDPTDEQFF; cdr3_nt: TGTGCCAGCACCCTGGTGGACCCAACAGATGAGCAGTTCTTC
cdr3_length: 17; v_call: TRBV7-2; j_call: TRBJ2-5; d_call: TRBD2; clone_size: -; cdr3_aa: CASSLGVKRGSKETQYF; cdr3_nt: TGTGCCAGCAGCTTAGGGGTAAAGCGGGGGAGCAAAGAGACCCAGTACTTC
cdr3_length: 14; v_call: TRBV9; j_call: TRBJ2-7; d_call: TRBD1; clone_size: few; cdr3_aa: CASSVTGVPYEQYF; cdr3_nt: TGTGCCAGCAGCGTAACAGGGGTCCCCTACGAGCAGTACTTC
cdr3_length: 12; v_call: TRBV29-1; j_call: TRBJ2-1; d_call: -; clone_size: -; cdr3_aa: CSVGNGANEQFF; cdr3_nt: TGCAGCGTTGGGAACGGCGCTAATGAGCAGTTCTTC
cdr3_length: 15; v_call: TRBV7-9; j_call: TRBJ2-7; d_call: -; clone_size: -; cdr3_aa: CASSLAAGAPYEQYF; cdr3_nt: TGTGCCAGCAGCTTAGCCGCAGGCGCACCCTACGAGCAGTACTTC
cdr3_length: 14; v_call: TRBV24-1; j_call: TRBJ2-2; d_call: -; clone_size: few; cdr3_aa: CATSDLDKTGELFF; cdr3_nt: TGTGCCACCAGTGATTTGGACAAAACCGGGGAGCTGTTTTTT
cdr3_length: 16; v_call: TRBV5-4; j_call: TRBJ2-1; d_call: TRBD2; clone_size: few; cdr3_aa: CASSGAGTSPINEQFF; cdr3_nt: TGTGCCAGCAGCGGCGCCGGGACTAGTCCGATTAATGAGCAGTTCTTC
cdr3_length: 13; v_call: TRBV12-3/TRBV12-4; j_call: TRBJ2-7; d_call: -; clone_size: -; cdr3_aa: CASSLWGPGEQYF; cdr3_nt: TGTGCCAGCAGTTTATGGGGGCCCGGCGAGCAGTACTTC
cdr3_length: 15; v_call: TRBV21-1; j_call: TRBJ2-3; d_call: -; clone_size: few; cdr3_aa: CASSKEGQGLDTQYF; cdr3_nt: TGTGCCAGCAGCAAAGAGGGACAGGGGTTAGATACGCAGTATTTT
cdr3_length: 15; v_call: TRBV12-3/TRBV12-4; j_call: TRBJ2-5; d_call: TRBD2; clone_size: few; cdr3_aa: CASSERGAKVETQYF; cdr3_nt: TGTGCCAGCAGTGAGCGGGGGGCCAAAGTAGAGACCCAGTACTTC
cdr3_length: 17; v_call: TRBV5-1; j_call: TRBJ1-1; d_call: -; clone_size: -; cdr3_aa: CASSLVGRGGLNTEAFF; cdr3_nt: TGCGCCAGCAGCTTGGTGGGCAGGGGAGGACTGAACACTGAAGCTTTCTTT
cdr3_length: 14; v_call: TRBV2; j_call: TRBJ1-5; d_call: TRBD1; clone_size: -; cdr3_aa: CASMVGGGGQPQHF; cdr3_nt: TGTGCCAGCATGGTTGGAGGGGGCGGACAGCCCCAGCATTTT
cdr3_length: 16; v_call: TRBV20-1; j_call: TRBJ2-3; d_call: TRBD1; clone_size: -; cdr3_aa: CSARDRRGQRTDTQYF; cdr3_nt: TGCAGTGCTAGAGATCGAAGGGGACAGAGAACAGATACGCAGTATTTT
cdr3_length: 14; v_call: TRBV3-1; j_call: TRBJ2-5; d_call: TRBD2; clone_size: -; cdr3_aa: CASTGLAGVETQYF; cdr3_nt: TGTGCCAGCACCGGACTAGCGGGAGTTGAGACCCAGTACTTC